The 30 T cell receptor beta chains below come from one sample, sequenced in a study of T-cell reconstitution after alpha-beta-depleted transplantation in children. Using unique molecular identifiers, the investigators prepared the TCRbeta library. TCRdb re-called the PCR reads with MiXCR, one entry per CDR3 protein. The sample has 80,000 or so distinct CDR3 sequences, 13% to 15% seen once. The sample in question was PBMCs, mostly from graft donor cells, obtained 180 days after TCRalphabeta/CD19-depleted stem cell transplant. The receptors derive from a male patient between 2 and 10 years old who had a stem cell transplant for acute lymphoblastic leukemia, so the T cells may come from the graft donor.

Only a few counts were recorded for this clonotype. V gene TRBV9 combines with J gene TRBJ2-2; TRBD1 matches at 7 bases. CDR3 length: 15 amino acids. With 5 bases clipped from V and 4 bases from J, the junction kept 8 bases outside the gene matches. The germline V gene encodes CDR1 SGDLS and CDR2 YYNGEE. CDR3 in amino acids: CASREGQALTGELFF. CDR3 coding DNA: TGTGCCAGCAGGGAAGGACAGGCCCTCACCGGGGAGCTGTTTTTT.

V gene TRBV6-1 combines with J gene TRBJ1-2, with 8 bases identical to TRBD1. Germline-derived CDR1 and CDR2 are MNHNS and SASEGT. This CDR3 has 14 amino acids. Trimming at V came to 0 bases and at J to 4 bases, leaving 1 base not matched to a gene. The CDR3 DNA reads as TGTGCCAGCAGTGAAGCGGGACAGGTCTATGGCTACACCTTC. This encodes CASSEAGQVYGYTF.

This clonotype was observed a few times. The chain employs TRBV28 and TRBJ1-2; 9 positions match TRBD1. The CDR3 is 16 residues long. Germline CDR1 reads MDHEN; CDR2 reads SYDVKM. The junction had 15 bases not matched to a gene; V was cut back by 10 bases and J by 3 bases. The CDR3 region is CAILTPPGQGYYGYTF. CDR3 nucleotides: TGTGCCATCCTTACGCCCCCGGGACAGGGATACTATGGCTACACCTTC.

The V call is TRBV5-8, the J call TRBJ2-5; possibly TRBD1 for D (6 bases). The V gene lost 0 bases and the J gene lost 3 bases, with 9 bases spanning the gap. The CDR3 totals 14 residues. The germline V gene has CDR1 SGHTS and CDR2 YDEGEE. Here the CDR3 reads CASSLGRGKETQYF. In DNA form, the CDR3 reads TGTGCCAGCAGCTTGGGCAGGGGCAAAGAGACCCAGTACTTC.

This clonotype came up a few times. J is TRBJ2-1 and V is TRBV15; TRBD1 is a possible D gene (6 bases). V was pared by 1 base and J by 0 bases, with 10 bases between. Germline CDR1 and CDR2: LNHNV and YYDKDF (reference sequence). This CDR3 comprises 16 residues. CDR3 in DNA: TGTGCCACCAGCAGAGCCGGACAGAGCTCCTACAATGAGCAGTTCTTC. As protein: CATSRAGQSSYNEQFF.

This clonotype has a count of ten or more. J is TRBJ1-3 and V is TRBV5-1; 7 bases fit TRBD1. V dropped 0 bases and J dropped 5; count of bases not matched to a gene: 2. The CDR3 is 14 residues long. Per germline, CDR1 SGHRS and CDR2 YFSETQ. CDR3 protein: CASSLVGQRNTIYF. The CDR3 DNA reads as TGCGCCAGCAGCTTGGTGGGACAGCGAAACACCATATATTTT. Filled out from reference TRBV5-1 and TRBJ1-3, the complete variable domain reads KAGVTQTPRYLIKTRGQQVTLSCSPISGHRSVSWYQQTPGQGLQFLFEYFSETQRNKGNFPGRFSGRQFSNSRSEMNVSTLELGDSALYLCASSLVGQRNTIYFGEGSWLTVV.

J is TRBJ2-5 and V is TRBV20-1, with 10 bases that match TRBD2. The CDR3 totals 15 residues. Germline CDR1 is DFQATT and CDR2 is SNEGSKA (reference sequence). With 6 bases clipped from V and 2 bases from J, the junction kept 9 bases outside the gene matches. The CDR3 DNA follows: TGCAGTGCCCAGCCCTCACTAGCGGGACAAGAGACCCAGTACTTC. It translates to CSAQPSLAGQETQYF.

The table lists this clonotype with a few counts. V and J are TRBV5-5 and TRBJ2-1; no clear D gene. Germline-derived CDR1 and CDR2 are SGHKS and YYEKEE (reference sequence). Deletions cut 3 bases from V and 3 bases from J, with 7 bases between. This CDR3 is 13 amino acids long. CDR3 residues: CASSYALYNEQFF. In DNA form, the CDR3 reads TGTGCCAGCAGCTATGCCCTCTACAATGAGCAGTTCTTC.

In this sample, this clonotype turned up a few times. The genes are TRBV28 and TRBJ2-2; D is perhaps TRBD2 (6 bases). The CDR3 covers 15 residues. Per germline, CDR1 MDHEN and CDR2 SYDVKM. V was shortened by 5 bases and J by 10 bases, with 20 bases between the two germline ends. CDR3 residues: CASSPSGEGSKELFF. CDR3 nucleotide sequence: TGTGCCAGCAGTCCCTCGGGAGAAGGGAGTAAGGAGCTGTTTTTT.

The chain is built from TRBV2 and TRBJ2-3; D may be TRBD1 or TRBD2 (5 bases each). The germline V gene has CDR1 SNHLY and CDR2 FYNNEI. The V end lost 7 bases, the J end lost 0 bases, and 8 bases lay between the germline ends. This CDR3 is built from 13 residues. The CDR3 sequence: CASKGTSTDTQYF. The DNA of the CDR3 is TGTGCCAGCAAAGGGACGAGCACAGATACGCAGTATTTT.

The V and J genes are TRBV20-1 and TRBJ1-6; tentative D call: TRBD1 (6 bases). The CDR3 is 13 residues long. Deletions cut 0 bases from V and 7 bases from J, with 7 bases between. From germline, CDR1 is DFQATT and CDR2 SNEGSKA (reference sequence). CDR3 residues: CSARERGNSPLHF. CDR3 DNA sequence: TGCAGTGCTAGAGAGAGGGGGAATTCACCCCTCCACTTT.

The table lists this clonotype with a few counts. The junction does not match germline at one end; this may be a read error. This CDR3 reads CASSSRLAGDPLF. The CDR3 nucleotides are TGTGCCAGCAGCTCGCGACTAGCGGGAGACCCACTCTTC. This chain uses TRBV7-9 with TRBJ2-7; 12 bases line up with TRBD2. CDR3 length: 13 residues. CDR1 is SEHNR, CDR2 FQNEAQ, per germline (reference sequence).

This clonotype was counted between two and nine times. The chain carries TRBV27 and TRBJ2-7; D perhaps matches TRBD2 (7 bases). Deletions cut 4 bases from V and 0 bases from J, with 10 bases between. This CDR3 comprises 14 residues. Germline V gene data show CDR1 as MNHEY and CDR2 as SMNVEV (reference sequence). The CDR3 loop is CASSWGGFSYEQYF. The CDR3 DNA reads as TGTGCCAGCAGTTGGGGGGGCTTCTCCTACGAGCAGTACTTC.

V and J are TRBV6-1 and TRBJ2-1; D is uncertain. Germline-derived CDR1 and CDR2 are MNHNS and SASEGT. This CDR3 has 14 residues. Trimming removed 7 bases from V and 1 base from J, with 11 bases in between. CDR3: CASKERRSYNEQFF. The CDR3 DNA reads as TGTGCCAGCAAGGAGCGTAGGTCCTACAATGAGCAGTTCTTC.

This clonotype was seen many times. The chain combines TRBV7-9 with TRBJ2-1, with 12 bases that match TRBD1. Germline values: CDR1 SEHNR, CDR2 FQNEAQ (reference sequence). CDR3 length equals 17 residues. V lost 5 bases and J lost 7; bases outside the gene matches: 12. CDR3 sequence: CASSHLPGTGGKNEQFF. In DNA form, the CDR3 reads TGTGCCAGCAGCCATCTGCCCGGGACAGGGGGCAAGAATGAGCAGTTCTTC.

This clonotype was observed a handful of times. The CDR3 DNA is TGTGCCAGCAGTTTGAGGACAGGGTTGGGCGGGGAGCTGTTTTTT. Its protein is CASSLRTGLGGELFF. The chain joins TRBV27 to TRBJ2-2; the match to TRBD1 covers 8 bases. The V and J ends lost 3 bases and 7 bases, in that order; junction bases with no gene match: 7. CDR3 size: 15 residues. Germline V gives CDR1 MNHEY, CDR2 SMNVEV (reference sequence).

This chain joins TRBV7-2 and TRBJ2-3, with TRBD2 identical over 7 bases. This CDR3 is 14 amino acids long. Germline loops: CDR1 SGHTA, CDR2 FQGNSA. V lost 8 bases to trimming and J lost 4 bases; unmatched junction nucleotides: 9. The CDR3: CASARGGPADTQYF. CDR3 DNA: TGTGCCAGCGCTCGGGGAGGGCCGGCAGATACGCAGTATTTT.

This clonotype was seen repeatedly, ten times or more. The chain uses TRBV9 and TRBJ1-5; TRBD1 agrees at 7 bases. The CDR3 runs to 13 residues. Germline CDR1 SGDLS, CDR2 YYNGEE. The V and J ends lost 3 bases and 6 bases, in that order; junction bases with no gene match: 3. The CDR3 nucleotides are TGTGCCAGCAGCGAGTCAGGGGGTCAGCCCCAGCATTTT. Residues: CASSESGGQPQHF. Complete variable domain (other parts from reference TRBV9 and TRBJ1-5): DSGVTQTPKHLITATGQRVTLRCSPRSGDLSVYWYQQSLDQGLQFLIQYYNGEERAKGNILERFSAQQFPDLHSELNLSSLELGDSALYFCASSESGGQPQHFGDGTRLSIL.

This clonotype has just a few counts. This chain joins TRBV20-1 and TRBJ2-7; no clear D gene. With 5 bases removed from V and 9 bases from J, the gap between germline ends came to 8 bases. Germline V lookup: CDR1 DFQATT, CDR2 SNEGSKA (reference sequence). This CDR3 is 9 amino acids long. The CDR3 sequence: CSAAGLQYF. In DNA, the CDR3 is TGCAGTGCTGCAGGATTGCAGTACTTC.

This clonotype is medium-sized in the sample. The chain is built from TRBV6-2 or TRBV6-3 and TRBJ2-7, with D unresolved. CDR3 length: 11 residues. Deletions cut 6 bases from V and 6 bases from J, with 9 bases between. Per the germline V gene, CDR1 is MNHEY and CDR2 is SVGEGT. CDR3 residues: CASRSVLEQYF. DNA of the CDR3: TGTGCCAGCAGATCCGTACTCGAGCAGTACTTC.

CDR3 nucleotide sequence: TGCAGTGCTGTAAGGGACGGGAGGCAAGAGACCCAGTACTTC. Protein sequence: CSAVRDGRQETQYF. This chain connects TRBV20-1 to TRBJ2-5, with TRBD2 identical over 7 bases. Germline V gene data show CDR1 as DFQATT and CDR2 as SNEGSKA (reference sequence). The CDR3 contains 14 residues. The junction had 8 bases not matched to a gene; V was cut back by 5 bases and J by 2 bases.

The CDR3 loop is CASSYNLAGIVTEQYF. The CDR3 nucleotides read TGTGCCAGCAGTTACAATCTTGCGGGAATCGTTACCGAGCAGTACTTC. This rearrangement joins TRBV6-5 to TRBJ2-7; weak D call: TRBD2 (6 bases). Trimming cost V 2 bases and J 6 bases, with 20 bases left between them. This CDR3 comprises 16 residues. Germline V gene data show CDR1 as MNHEY and CDR2 as SVGAGI.

There are a few counts of this clonotype. This chain connects TRBV10-3 to TRBJ2-7; D could derive from TRBD1 or TRBD2 (6 bases each). The germline CDR1 and CDR2 sequences are ENHRY and SYGVKD. Trimming pared 5 bases from V and 3 bases from J, leaving 20 bases between. This CDR3 has 16 residues. CDR3 protein: CAISPGHGGVGYEQYF. The CDR3 DNA reads TGTGCCATCAGTCCGGGACACGGGGGCGTGGGCTACGAGCAGTACTTC.

A few counts support this clonotype. CDR3 in amino acids: CASSIMGGAKNIQYF. CDR3 sequence (DNA): TGCGCCAGCAGCATTATGGGGGGAGCCAAAAACATTCAGTACTTC. J is TRBJ2-4 and V is TRBV5-1; D is perhaps TRBD2 (6 bases). V was cut by 4 bases and J by 0 bases, with 11 bases left in between. The length of the CDR3 is 15 residues. Germline V lookup: CDR1 SGHRS, CDR2 YFSETQ. Based on the CDR3 plus reference TRBV5-1 and TRBJ2-4, the full variable domain is KAGVTQTPRYLIKTRGQQVTLSCSPISGHRSVSWYQQTPGQGLQFLFEYFSETQRNKGNFPGRFSGRQFSNSRSEMNVSTLELGDSALYLCASSIMGGAKNIQYFGAGTRLSVL.

V is TRBV6-5 and J is TRBJ1-6; possible D gene TRBD1, 5 bases. The V and J ends lost 2 bases and 7 bases respectively, with 15 bases between them. This CDR3 is built from 16 residues. Per germline, CDR1 MNHEY and CDR2 SVGAGI. The CDR3 DNA follows: TGTGCCAGCAGTTACGAGCGGGACTTTCTCAATTCACCCCTCCACTTT. Protein: CASSYERDFLNSPLHF.

This clonotype was found many times. V is TRBV29-1 and J is TRBJ2-3; 7 bases fit TRBD2. Germline CDR1 is SQVTM and CDR2 is ANQGSEA. This CDR3 is built from 13 residues. V lost 4 bases and J lost 0; bases outside the gene matches: 1. The CDR3 bases are TGCAGCGTTGGGACTAGAAGCACAGATACGCAGTATTTT. It yields the protein CSVGTRSTDTQYF.

This clonotype was seen a handful of times. The V gene is TRBV20-1, the J gene TRBJ2-5; D is ambiguous. Germline-derived CDR1 and CDR2 are DFQATT and SNEGSKA (reference sequence). The CDR3 loop spans 12 amino acids. Trimming left V 3 bases short and J 2 bases short, with 7 bases between. CDR3 nucleotide sequence: TGCAGTGCTAGGAAAGCGCAAGAGACCCAGTACTTC. This gives the protein CSARKAQETQYF.

The rearrangement joins TRBV5-1 to TRBJ2-1; D might be TRBD2 (6 bases). Per germline, CDR1 SGHRS and CDR2 YFSETQ. CDR3 length: 17 amino acids. The germline V and J ends were trimmed by 4 bases and 0 bases, with 17 bases remaining between them. The CDR3 spells CASSPLAADTSYNEQFF. CDR3 DNA: TGCGCCAGCAGCCCCTTAGCGGCAGACACCTCCTACAATGAGCAGTTCTTC.

The chain joins TRBV6-1 to TRBJ1-2; D is undetermined. Germline loops: CDR1 MNHNS, CDR2 SASEGT. The V end was cut by 6 bases, the J end by 0 bases, with 14 bases between. CDR3 size: 15 residues. CDR3 amino acids: CASSSGGKANYGYTF. The DNA for the CDR3 is TGTGCCAGCAGCAGCGGTGGTAAAGCTAACTATGGCTACACCTTC.

This chain uses TRBV6-1 with TRBJ2-5; 14 nucleotides align to TRBD2. The CDR3 is made up of 17 amino acids. Germline V gene data show CDR1 as MNHNS and CDR2 as SASEGT. The ends lost 6 bases at V and 6 bases at J; junction bases unmatched: 12. This CDR3 reads CASSLYSGTSGSKTQYF. For the CDR3, the DNA is TGTGCCAGCAGCCTCTATTCCGGGACTAGCGGGAGCAAGACCCAGTACTTC.